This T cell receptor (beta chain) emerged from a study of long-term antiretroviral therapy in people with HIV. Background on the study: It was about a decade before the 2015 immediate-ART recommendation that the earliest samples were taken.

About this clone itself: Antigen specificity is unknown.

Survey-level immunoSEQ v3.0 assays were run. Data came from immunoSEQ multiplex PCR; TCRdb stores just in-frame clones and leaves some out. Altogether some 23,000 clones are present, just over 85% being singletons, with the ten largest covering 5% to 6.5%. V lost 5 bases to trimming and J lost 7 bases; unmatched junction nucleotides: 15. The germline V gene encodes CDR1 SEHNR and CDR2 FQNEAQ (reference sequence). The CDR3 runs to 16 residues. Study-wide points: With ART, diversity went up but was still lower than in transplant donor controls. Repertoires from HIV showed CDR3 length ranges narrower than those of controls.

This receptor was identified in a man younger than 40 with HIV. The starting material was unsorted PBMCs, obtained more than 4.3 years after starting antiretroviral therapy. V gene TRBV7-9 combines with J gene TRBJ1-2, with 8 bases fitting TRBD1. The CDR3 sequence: CASSPPSPGQAIGYTF. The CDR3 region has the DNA TGTGCCAGCAGCCCACCGTCGCCGGGACAGGCCATTGGCTACACCTTC.